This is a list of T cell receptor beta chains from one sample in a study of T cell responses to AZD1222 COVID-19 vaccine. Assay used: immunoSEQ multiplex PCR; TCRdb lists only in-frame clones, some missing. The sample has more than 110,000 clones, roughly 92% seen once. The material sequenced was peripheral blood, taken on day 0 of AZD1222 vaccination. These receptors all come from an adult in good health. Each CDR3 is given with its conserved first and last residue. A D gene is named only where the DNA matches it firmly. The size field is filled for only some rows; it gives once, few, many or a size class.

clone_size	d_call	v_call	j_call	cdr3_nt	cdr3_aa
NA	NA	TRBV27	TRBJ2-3	TGTGCCAGCAGTTTCTTTCAGGCCCCAGATACGCAGTATTTT	CASSFFQAPDTQYF
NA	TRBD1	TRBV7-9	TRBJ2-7	TGTGCCAGCAGCTCCCCGGACAGGAGCTCCTACGAGCAGTACTTC	CASSSPDRSSYEQYF
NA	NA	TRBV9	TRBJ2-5	TGTGCCAGCAGCGTAGGACCAATTGAGACCCAGTACTTC	CASSVGPIETQYF
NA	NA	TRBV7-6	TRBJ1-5	TGTGCCAGCAGCTTACGGAGGGGGGATCGGCAGCCCCAGCATTTT	CASSLRRGDRQPQHF
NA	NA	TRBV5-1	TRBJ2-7	TGCGCCAGCAGCTTGGAGGGGGGGAGCTTTAACGAGCAGTACTTC	CASSLEGGSFNEQYF
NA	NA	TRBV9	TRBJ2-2	TGTGCCAGCAGCGTGGGGGTGGTAAACACCGGGGAGCTGTTTTTT	CASSVGVVNTGELFF
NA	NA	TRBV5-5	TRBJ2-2	TGTGCCAGCAGCTTCCCCGGGACTTACACCGGGGAGCTGTTTTTT	CASSFPGTYTGELFF
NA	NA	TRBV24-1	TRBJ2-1	TGTGCCACCAGTGATTCCGGACTTCGCGAGCAGTTCTTC	CATSDSGLREQFF
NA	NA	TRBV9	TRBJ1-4	TGTGCCAGCAGCGTAGTGCCGAGCGAAAAACTGTTTTTT	CASSVVPSEKLFF
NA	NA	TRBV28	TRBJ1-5	TGTGCCAGCGGGGCGGGACCCTATAGCAATCAGCCCCAGCATTTT	CASGAGPYSNQPQHF
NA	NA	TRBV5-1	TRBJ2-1	TGCGCCAGCAGCTCTGACAGAGATGAGCAGTTCTTC	CASSSDRDEQFF
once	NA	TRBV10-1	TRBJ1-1	TGCGCCAGCAGTGAATGGGGGAACACTGAAGCTTTCTTT	CASSEWGNTEAFF
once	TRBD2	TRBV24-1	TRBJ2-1	TGTGCCACCAGTGATTTGCGAGCGGGAGGGTTGGATGAGCAGTTCTTC	CATSDLRAGGLDEQFF
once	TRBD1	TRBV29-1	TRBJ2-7	TGCAGCGTTGAGGGACAGAGCTACGAGCAGTACTTC	CSVEGQSYEQYF
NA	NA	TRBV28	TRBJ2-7	TGTGCCAGCAGTTTGACCAGCCCCACTTCCTACGAGCAGTACTTC	CASSLTSPTSYEQYF
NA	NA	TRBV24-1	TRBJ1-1	TGTGCCACCAGGGGGGCAGCGAACACTGAAGCTTTCTTT	CATRGAANTEAFF
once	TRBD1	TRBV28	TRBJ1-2	TGTGCCAGCAGTTTAAGACAGGGGGATGTTAACTATGGCTACACCTTC	CASSLRQGDVNYGYTF
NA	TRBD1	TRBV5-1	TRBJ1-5	TGCGCCAGCAGCGAGCAGGTCACAGGGGAAGGCCAGCCCCAGCATTTT	CASSEQVTGEGQPQHF
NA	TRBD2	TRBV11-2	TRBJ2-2	TGTGCCAGCAGCTTCGGGCTAGCGGTACAAACCGGGGAGCTGTTTTTT	CASSFGLAVQTGELFF
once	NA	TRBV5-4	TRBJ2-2	TGTGCCAGCAGCCAGAACACCGGGGAGCTGTTTTTT	CASSQNTGELFF
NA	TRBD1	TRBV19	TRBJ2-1	TGTGCCAGTAGTATTTGGACAGGAAACAATGAGCAGTTCTTC	CASSIWTGNNEQFF
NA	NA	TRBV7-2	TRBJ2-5	TGTGCCAGCAGCTTAGGTGGCAGCCAAGAGACCCAGTACTTC	CASSLGGSQETQYF
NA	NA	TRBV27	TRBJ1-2	TGTGCCAGCAGTTTGGGGCTGACGGCTAACTATGGCTACACCTTC	CASSLGLTANYGYTF
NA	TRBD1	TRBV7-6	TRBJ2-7	TGTGCCAGCAGCTTTGGGACAGGTATCGAGCAGTACTTC	CASSFGTGIEQYF
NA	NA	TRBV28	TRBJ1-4	TGTGCCAGCAGAACAGTCGATAATGAAAAACTGTTTTTT	CASRTVDNEKLFF
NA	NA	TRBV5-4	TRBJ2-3	TGTGCCAGCAGCTCCCCCCGTGATCCGGGGACGCAGTATTTT	CASSSPRDPGTQYF
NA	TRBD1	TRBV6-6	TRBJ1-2	TGTGCCAGCAGTTACGGGACAGGGAACTATGGCTACACCTTC	CASSYGTGNYGYTF
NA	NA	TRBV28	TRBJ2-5	TGTGCCAGCAGTTCGGCGGGCCTTCCGACGGAGACCCAGTACTTC	CASSSAGLPTETQYF
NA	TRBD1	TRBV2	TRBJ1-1	TGTGCCAGCAGCCGTAGACAGGGGGAGAACACTGAAGCTTTCTTT	CASSRRQGENTEAFF
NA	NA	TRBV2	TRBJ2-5	TGTGCCAGCAGACCAGGGGAGACCCAGTACTTC	CASRPGETQYF
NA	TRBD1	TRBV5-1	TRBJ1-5	TGCGCCAGCAGCCCGGGGACAGGCGATCAGCCCCAGCATTTT	CASSPGTGDQPQHF
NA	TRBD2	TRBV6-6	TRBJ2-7	TGTGCCAGCAGTTACGGGGGGGGAGTAAGCGAGCAGTACTTC	CASSYGGGVSEQYF
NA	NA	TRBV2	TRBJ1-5	TGTGCCAGCAGTGTACTGTCACAGCCCCAGCATTTT	CASSVLSQPQHF
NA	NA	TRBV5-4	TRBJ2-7	TGTGCCAGCGGCGAGACAGACTTAACCTACGAGCAGTACTTC	CASGETDLTYEQYF
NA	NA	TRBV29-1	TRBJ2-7	TGCAGCTTAGTGGGGGAATTGCAGTACTTC	CSLVGELQYF
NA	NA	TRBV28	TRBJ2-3	TGTGCCAGCAGTTTATTTGGTTTTTTCGCAGGGCCAAGCACAGATACGCAGTATTTT	CASSLFGFFAGPSTDTQYF
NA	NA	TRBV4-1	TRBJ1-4	TGCGCCAGCAGCCTAGGCGGGGGGACTAATGAAAAACTGTTTTTT	CASSLGGGTNEKLFF
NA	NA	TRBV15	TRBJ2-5	TGTGCCACCAGCAGAGATTTTCGGGACAAAGAGACCCAGTACTTC	CATSRDFRDKETQYF
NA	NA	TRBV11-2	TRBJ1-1	TGTGCCAGCAGCTTAGCCGCGGGGAGCACTGAAGCTTTCTTT	CASSLAAGSTEAFF
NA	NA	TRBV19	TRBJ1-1	TGTGCCAGTAGTACATTTATCTTAGTCGACGCAGATGAAGCTTTCTTT	CASSTFILVDADEAFF
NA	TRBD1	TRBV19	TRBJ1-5	TGTGCCAGTAGTCCGACAGGGATTACTCAGCCCCAGCATTTT	CASSPTGITQPQHF
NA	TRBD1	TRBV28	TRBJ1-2	TGTGCCAGCAGTGCGGGACAGCACTATGGCTACACCTTC	CASSAGQHYGYTF
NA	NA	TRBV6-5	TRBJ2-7	TGTGCCAGCAGTCGGTTAGCGGAAGCCTCCTACGAGCAGTACTTC	CASSRLAEASYEQYF
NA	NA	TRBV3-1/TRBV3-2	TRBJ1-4	TGTGCCAGCAGCCAAGAAGGGATTCGAACTAATGAAAAACTGTTTTTT	CASSQEGIRTNEKLFF
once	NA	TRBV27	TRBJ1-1	TGTGCCAGCAGTTTATGGGGGAACACTGAAGCTTTCTTT	CASSLWGNTEAFF
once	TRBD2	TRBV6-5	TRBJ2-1	TGTGCCAGCAGTAGCGGGGTAGCCTACAATGAGCAGTTCTTC	CASSSGVAYNEQFF
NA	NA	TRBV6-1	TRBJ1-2	TGTGCCAGCAGTGAAAGGGATAACTATGGCTACACCTTC	CASSERDNYGYTF
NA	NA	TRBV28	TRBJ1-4	TGTGCCAGCAGTACAAGGACAGCAACTAATGAAAAACTGTTTTTT	CASSTRTATNEKLFF
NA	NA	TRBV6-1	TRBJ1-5	TGTGCCAGCAGTGAAGTAGGGGGGAATCAGCCCCAGCATTTT	CASSEVGGNQPQHF
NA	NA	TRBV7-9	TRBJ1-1	TGTGCCAGCAGCTTGGGGGTTTCCGGTTTCTCTGAAGCTTTCTTT	CASSLGVSGFSEAFF
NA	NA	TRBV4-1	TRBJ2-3	TGCGCCAGCAGCCAAGCTTCGACCAAACATGTAACGCAGTATTTT	CASSQASTKHVTQYF
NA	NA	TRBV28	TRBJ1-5	TGTGCCAGCACCCCATCACTGGGGGCCGATAGCAATCAGCCCCAGCATTTT	CASTPSLGADSNQPQHF
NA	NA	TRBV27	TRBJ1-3	TGTGCCAGTCCCTGGGGGAACACCATATATTTT	CASPWGNTIYF